A selection of T cell receptor beta chains follows, all from one sample in a study of T cell responses to AZD1222 COVID-19 vaccine. Only in-frame clones appear in the TCRdb table, and some are missing; sequencing was by immunoSEQ multiplex PCR. The repertoire has about 180,000 clones, about 86% of them found once; the top ten carry roughly 12%. Material: peripheral blood, obtained 28 days after the second AZD1222 dose. These receptors were obtained from an adult who received the AZD1222 COVID-19 vaccine. Each CDR3 is given with its conserved first and last residue. The D gene is left open where the match is weak. The size entry is marked missing in some rows and otherwise reads once, few, many or a size class.

TRBV7-2	TRBJ2-3	.	18	TRBD2	CASSLWPSGGAVTDTQYF	TGTGCCAGCAGCTTATGGCCTAGCGGGGGGGCCGTTACAGATACGCAGTATTTT
TRBV15	TRBJ2-5	once	13	.	CATSSVVGETQYF	TGTGCCACCAGCAGTGTGGTGGGCGAGACCCAGTACTTC
TRBV27	TRBJ1-1	.	15	.	CASSSNREWDTEAFF	TGTGCCAGCAGTTCCAACAGGGAGTGGGACACTGAAGCTTTCTTT
TRBV27	TRBJ2-3	.	13	.	CASSFWGTDTQYF	TGTGCCAGCAGTTTTTGGGGCACAGATACGCAGTATTTT
TRBV7-5	TRBJ2-5	.	21	.	CARSLDYVTSNKWVSFETQYF	TGTGCCAGAAGCTTAGATTACGTGACTAGTAATAAATGGGTATCTTTCGAGACCCAGTACTTC
TRBV9	TRBJ2-1	.	12	.	CASSGPYNEQFF	TGTGCCAGCAGCGGCCCATACAATGAGCAGTTCTTC
TRBV6-5	TRBJ2-2	.	12	.	CASSYGSRELFF	TGTGCCAGCAGTTACGGCAGCAGGGAGCTGTTTTTT
TRBV5-1	TRBJ2-3	.	15	.	CASSTGRGARDTQYF	TGCGCCAGCAGCACTGGAAGGGGGGCCCGAGATACGCAGTATTTT
TRBV2	TRBJ1-5	.	15	.	CASSEARGAGQPQHF	TGTGCCAGCAGTGAAGCGCGGGGGGCCGGGCAGCCCCAGCATTTT
TRBV13	TRBJ2-3	.	18	.	CASSFGQGAGGGRDTQYF	TGTGCCAGCAGCTTTGGTCAGGGGGCAGGCGGGGGCCGAGATACGCAGTATTTT